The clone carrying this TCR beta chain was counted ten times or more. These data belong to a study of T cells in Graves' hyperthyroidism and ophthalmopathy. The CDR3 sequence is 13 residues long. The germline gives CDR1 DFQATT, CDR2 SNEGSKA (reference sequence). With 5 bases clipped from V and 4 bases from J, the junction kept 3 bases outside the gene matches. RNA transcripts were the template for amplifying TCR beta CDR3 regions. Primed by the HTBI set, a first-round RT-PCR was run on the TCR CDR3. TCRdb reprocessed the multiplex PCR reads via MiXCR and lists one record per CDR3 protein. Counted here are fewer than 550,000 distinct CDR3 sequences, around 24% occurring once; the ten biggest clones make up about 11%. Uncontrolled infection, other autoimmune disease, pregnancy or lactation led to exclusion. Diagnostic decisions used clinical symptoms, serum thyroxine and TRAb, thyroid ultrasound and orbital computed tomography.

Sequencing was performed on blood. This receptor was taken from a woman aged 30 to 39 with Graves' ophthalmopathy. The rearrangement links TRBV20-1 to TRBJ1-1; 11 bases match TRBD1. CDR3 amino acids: CSALGQGATEAFF. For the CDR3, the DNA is TGCAGTGCTCTAGGACAGGGGGCCACTGAAGCTTTCTTT.